The source of this TCR beta chain is a study of vaccination and CD4 T cells after COVID-19. Whole-study context: From HCoV-229E, HCoV-OC43, HCoV-NL63 and SARS-CoV-2, overlapping spike peptides were used to stimulate the cells. Whole-study findings and limits: A median approximately 83% of convalescent patients' SARS-CoV-2-reactive clones emerged only after vaccination.

The CDR3 has 16 amino acids. From germline, CDR1 is MNHEY and CDR2 SVGAGI. Deletions cut 2 bases from V and 2 bases from J, with 16 bases between. This clonotype was observed a few times. Its matching antigen is unknown. Treatment defined: roughly 10-day PBMC culture with coronavirus spike peptide pools or control peptides (ViraFEST assay). An unexposed donor provided the CD4+ T cells, which were collected before the COVID-19 pandemic (2011-2018). ViraFEST sequenced TCRs after peptide-pool expansion of antigen-specific T cells. The Oncomine TCR Beta short-read assay generated sequence data from the DNA of cultured CD4+ T cells. Investigators isolated genomic DNA from cultured CD4+ T cells. TCRdb processed the PCR reads anew with MiXCR; each CDR3 protein has one entry. Among some 8,200 distinct CDR3 sequences listed, roughly 39% were seen once.

The chain links TRBV6-5 to TRBJ2-7; weak D call: TRBD1 (6 bases). The sequence derives from a human donor in good health. The sequencing input was CD4+ T cells from blood, cultured in vitro. CDR3 protein: CASSYLRVGDTYEQYF. The CDR3 nucleotides are TGTGCCAGCAGTTACCTGAGGGTTGGGGACACCTACGAGCAGTACTTC.